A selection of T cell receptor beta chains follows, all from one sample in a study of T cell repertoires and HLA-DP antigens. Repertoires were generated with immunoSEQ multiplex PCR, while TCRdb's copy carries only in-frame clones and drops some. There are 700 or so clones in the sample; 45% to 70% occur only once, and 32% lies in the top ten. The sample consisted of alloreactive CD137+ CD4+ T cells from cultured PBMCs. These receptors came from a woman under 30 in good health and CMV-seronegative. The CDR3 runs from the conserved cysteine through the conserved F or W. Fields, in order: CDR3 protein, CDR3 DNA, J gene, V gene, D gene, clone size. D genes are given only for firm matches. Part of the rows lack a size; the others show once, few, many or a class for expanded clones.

CDR3: CASSLFSGGGEKLFF
DNA: TGTGCCAGCAGTTTATTTTCAGGGGGCGGTGAAAAACTGTTTTTT
J: TRBJ1-4
V: TRBV27
D: TRBD1
size: -

CDR3: CASRASRAKNIQYF
DNA: TGTGCCAGTAGGGCCAGCAGGGCCAAAAACATTCAGTACTTC
J: TRBJ2-4
V: TRBV19
D: -
size: few

CDR3: CASSPRWGETQYF
DNA: TGTGCCAGCAGCCCCCGTTGGGGAGAGACCCAGTACTTC
J: TRBJ2-5
V: TRBV14
D: -
size: -

CDR3: CASSLGGTGGHEQYF
DNA: TGTGCCAGCAGCTTAGGCGGGACAGGGGGCCACGAGCAGTACTTC
J: TRBJ2-7
V: TRBV5-4
D: TRBD1
size: -

CDR3: CASSYGAGASYMNEQFF
DNA: TGTGCCAGCAGTTACGGGGCGGGAGCGAGTTATATGAATGAGCAGTTCTTC
J: TRBJ2-1
V: TRBV10-3
D: TRBD2
size: -

CDR3: CASSLMSGRNSGEQYF
DNA: TGTGCCAGCAGCTTAATGAGCGGGAGAAATTCGGGGGAGCAGTACTTC
J: TRBJ2-7
V: TRBV7-4
D: TRBD2
size: -

CDR3: CASSVESGWNTEAFF
DNA: TGTGCCAGCAGCGTAGAATCAGGGTGGAACACTGAAGCTTTCTTT
J: TRBJ1-1
V: TRBV9
D: -
size: few

CDR3: CASSLQVFQPQHF
DNA: TGTGCCAGCAGTTTACAGGTATTTCAGCCCCAGCATTTT
J: TRBJ1-5
V: TRBV28
D: -
size: few

CDR3: CASSGGRRLGIGEKLFF
DNA: TGTGCCAGCAGCGGTGGAAGGCGGCTGGGGATTGGGGAAAAACTGTTTTTT
J: TRBJ1-4
V: TRBV9
D: -
size: -

CDR3: CARDSRAGANVLTF
DNA: TGTGCCAGGGACTCGAGGGCTGGGGCCAACGTCCTGACTTTC
J: TRBJ2-6
V: TRBV7-2
D: -
size: -

CDR3: CSVAGQLNTEAFF
DNA: TGCAGCGTGGCAGGACAGTTGAACACTGAAGCTTTCTTT
J: TRBJ1-1
V: TRBV29-1
D: -
size: -

CDR3: CARRGTEAFF
DNA: TGTGCCAGGCGGGGGACTGAAGCTTTCTTT
J: TRBJ1-1
V: TRBV6-5
D: -
size: -

CDR3: CASSPTGGTEAFF
DNA: TGTGCCAGCAGTCCAACAGGGGGAACTGAAGCTTTCTTT
J: TRBJ1-1
V: TRBV6-6
D: TRBD1
size: few

CDR3: CASSYSYGRTDTQYF
DNA: TGTGCCAGCAGTTACTCGTATGGTCGCACAGATACGCAGTATTTT
J: TRBJ2-3
V: TRBV6-5
D: -
size: few

CDR3: CASSPSPGHNEQFF
DNA: TGTGCCAGCAGCCCTTCCCCGGGCCACAATGAGCAGTTCTTC
J: TRBJ2-1
V: TRBV9
D: -
size: -

CDR3: CASSLGSATDTQYF
DNA: TGTGCCAGCAGCTTAGGGTCGGCCACAGATACGCAGTATTTT
J: TRBJ2-3
V: TRBV11-1
D: -
size: -

CDR3: CASSSVGTDTQYF
DNA: TGTGCCAGCAGCTCTGTGGGAACAGATACGCAGTATTTT
J: TRBJ2-3
V: TRBV5-6
D: -
size: -

CDR3: CASSSLSTSGRTRWDEQFF
DNA: TGTGCCAGCAGCTCCCTTTCGACTAGCGGGAGGACTCGTTGGGATGAGCAGTTCTTC
J: TRBJ2-1
V: TRBV7-8
D: TRBD2
size: -

CDR3: CASSYWGQGISPLHF
DNA: TGTGCCAGCAGTTACTGGGGACAGGGGATTTCACCCCTCCACTTT
J: TRBJ1-6
V: TRBV10-3
D: TRBD1
size: -

CDR3: CAWTPERRLPTWNGYTF
DNA: TGTGCCTGGACCCCTGAGAGGCGGCTACCCACGTGGAATGGCTACACCTTC
J: TRBJ1-2
V: TRBV30
D: -
size: -

CDR3: CASSLSRLGTTDTQYF
DNA: TGTGCCAGCAGCTTAAGTCGGTTGGGGACCACAGATACGCAGTATTTT
J: TRBJ2-3
V: TRBV7-9
D: -
size: -

CDR3: CASSLSPIAYEQYF
DNA: TGTGCCAGCAGCTTAAGTCCAATTGCCTACGAGCAGTACTTC
J: TRBJ2-7
V: TRBV11-1
D: -
size: -

CDR3: CASIRDSRNYGYTF
DNA: TGTGCCAGCATTAGGGACAGTCGCAACTATGGCTACACCTTC
J: TRBJ1-2
V: TRBV2
D: TRBD1
size: -

CDR3: CASSIFGGRTKNIQYF
DNA: TGTGCCAGTAGTATCTTCGGGGGGAGAACCAAAAACATTCAGTACTTC
J: TRBJ2-4
V: TRBV19
D: TRBD2
size: -

CDR3: CASSPGNYGYTF
DNA: TGTGCCAGCTCACCAGGGAACTATGGCTACACCTTC
J: TRBJ1-2
V: TRBV18
D: -
size: few

CDR3: CASSPRAPSTDTQYF
DNA: TGTGCCAGCTCACCACGAGCCCCTAGCACAGATACGCAGTATTTT
J: TRBJ2-3
V: TRBV18
D: -
size: large

CDR3: CASGTGVNTEAFF
DNA: TGTGCTTCGGGGACAGGGGTGAACACTGAAGCTTTCTTT
J: TRBJ1-1
V: TRBV7-4
D: TRBD1
size: -

CDR3: CASSLGGATNEKLFF
DNA: TGTGCCAGCAGTTTAGGCGGGGCAACTAATGAAAAACTGTTTTTT
J: TRBJ1-4
V: TRBV28
D: -
size: -

CDR3: CAWSVARTSGSNNEQFF
DNA: TGTGCCTGGAGTGTAGCCCGGACTAGCGGGAGTAATAATGAGCAGTTCTTC
J: TRBJ2-1
V: TRBV30
D: TRBD2
size: once

CDR3: CASSPLPSLSQGEYEQYF
DNA: TGTGCCAGCTCACCCCTTCCGTCGTTGTCACAGGGGGAATACGAGCAGTACTTC
J: TRBJ2-7
V: TRBV18
D: TRBD1
size: -

CDR3: CASSPRTGEQYF
DNA: TGTGCCAGCAGCCCTCGAACAGGCGAGCAGTACTTC
J: TRBJ2-7
V: TRBV5-5
D: -
size: -

CDR3: CASSPRGQNYGYTF
DNA: TGTGCCAGCTCACCACGGGGACAGAACTATGGCTACACCTTC
J: TRBJ1-2
V: TRBV18
D: TRBD1
size: -

CDR3: CASRDTLSNQPQHF
DNA: TGTGCCAGCCGGGACACCCTTAGCAATCAGCCCCAGCATTTT
J: TRBJ1-5
V: TRBV6-6
D: -
size: -

CDR3: CASSTTSGGATQYF
DNA: TGTGCCAGTAGTACCACTAGCGGGGGGGCGACCCAGTACTTC
J: TRBJ2-5
V: TRBV19
D: TRBD2
size: large

CDR3: CASGTGVNTEAFF
DNA: TGTGCTTCGGGGACAGGGGTGAACACTGAAGCTTTCTTT
J: TRBJ1-1
V: TRBV7-3
D: TRBD1
size: -

CDR3: CASSLAVPGRGKRDGYTF
DNA: TGTGCCAGCAGCTTAGCTGTTCCTGGTCGGGGGAAAAGGGATGGCTACACCTTC
J: TRBJ1-2
V: TRBV7-9
D: -
size: -

CDR3: CASSPWGPYLDSPLHF
DNA: TGTGCCAGCTCACCATGGGGTCCTTATCTGGATTCACCCCTCCACTTT
J: TRBJ1-6
V: TRBV18
D: -
size: few

CDR3: CASSLDRIYTDTQYF
DNA: TGTGCCAGCAGCTTAGATAGGATTTACACAGATACGCAGTATTTT
J: TRBJ2-3
V: TRBV7-2
D: -
size: few

CDR3: CAWSSGQTQFF
DNA: TGTGCCTGGAGTTCGGGACAAACGCAGTTCTTC
J: TRBJ2-1
V: TRBV30
D: -
size: large

CDR3: CATSRTMGGQETQYF
DNA: TGTGCCACCAGCAGAACTATGGGGGGCCAAGAGACCCAGTACTTC
J: TRBJ2-5
V: TRBV15
D: -
size: few

CDR3: CASRTRGPSSRYEQYF
DNA: TGTGCCAGCAGAACCCGGGGACCGTCATCAAGGTACGAGCAGTACTTC
J: TRBJ2-7
V: TRBV27
D: -
size: -

CDR3: CASSQVHQAFF
DNA: TGTGCCAGCAGCCAAGTTCACCAAGCTTTCTTT
J: TRBJ1-1
V: TRBV14
D: -
size: few

CDR3: CASREGRGTKEETQYF
DNA: TGTGCCAGCAGGGAGGGGCGCGGGACCAAAGAAGAGACCCAGTACTTC
J: TRBJ2-5
V: TRBV7-9
D: -
size: -

CDR3: CASSYWGQGISPLHF
DNA: TGTGCCAGCAGTTACTGGGGACAGGGGATTTCACCCCTCCACTTT
J: TRBJ1-6
V: TRBV6-8
D: TRBD1
size: -

CDR3: CASSREAGAIAKNIQYF
DNA: TGTGCCAGCAGCCGAGAGGCAGGGGCCATAGCCAAAAACATTCAGTACTTC
J: TRBJ2-4
V: TRBV4-2
D: -
size: -

CDR3: CASSPVRTGEETQYF
DNA: TGTGCCAGCTCACCGGTAAGGACAGGGGAAGAGACCCAGTACTTC
J: TRBJ2-5
V: TRBV18
D: TRBD1
size: few

CDR3: CASSRTRGDGTDTQYF
DNA: TGTGCCAGCAGCCGGACCAGGGGTGACGGCACAGATACGCAGTATTTT
J: TRBJ2-3
V: TRBV25-1
D: -
size: -